Listed here are 23 T cell receptor beta chains from one sample, sequenced in a study of T cell repertoires in cytomegalovirus infection. TCRdb re-called the reads with MiXCR, one entry per CDR3 protein. Of some 800,000 distinct CDR3 sequences in the sample, just under 30% are singletons; the top ten hold approximately 14%. What these receptors recognize is not known. Sequencing used cultured CD8+ T cells from PBMCs, obtained from culture after CMV antigen stimulation. These receptors were obtained from a human donor in good health (CMV status not recorded). Some clones in this sample may be carry-over from other donors' samples.

The rearrangement uses TRBV4-3 and TRBJ1-4, with D tentatively TRBD1 (5 bases). This CDR3 is built from 17 residues. The V end was cut by 4 bases, the J end by 0 bases, with 15 bases between. In germline, CDR1 is LGHNA, CDR2 YSLEER. CDR3 DNA sequence: TGCGCCAGCAGCCCTTACTCATTAGGGGCAACTAATGAAAAACTGTTTTTT. It codes for CASSPYSLGATNEKLFF.

This clonotype has just a few counts. The rearrangement links TRBV6-5 to TRBJ1-1; a weak D match, TRBD1 (5 bases). This CDR3 is built from 13 residues. V was pared by 8 bases and J by 0 bases, with 10 bases between. The V gene's germline CDR1 is MNHEY and CDR2 SVGAGI. The CDR3 bases are TGTGCCAGCCTCCGGGGGTTGAACACTGAAGCTTTCTTT. Translation: CASLRGLNTEAFF.

This clonotype occurred many times. This chain joins TRBV6-1 and TRBJ1-5; 9 bases map to TRBD1. The CDR3 is 18 amino acids. Germline CDR1 is MNHNS and CDR2 is SASEGT. J was trimmed by 0 bases and V by 5 bases; bases with no gene match: 11. The chain's CDR3 is CASSQGAYRGHSNQPQHF. The CDR3 DNA reads as TGTGCCAGCAGTCAAGGGGCTTACAGGGGGCATAGCAATCAGCCCCAGCATTTT.

The gene calls are TRBV6-6 and TRBJ1-1, with 8 bases fitting TRBD1. This CDR3 contains 17 residues. Per germline, CDR1 MNHNY and CDR2 SVGAGI (reference sequence). After removal of 2 bases from V and 3 bases from J, the junction contained 11 bases not matched to a gene. The CDR3 loop reads CASSYPRTGRGDTEAFF. DNA of the CDR3: TGTGCCAGCAGTTACCCTCGGACAGGGAGAGGGGACACTGAAGCTTTCTTT.

In this sample, this clonotype turned up a few times. This chain uses TRBV7-3 with TRBJ2-3, with 8 bases fitting TRBD1. The CDR3 consists of 15 residues. J was trimmed by 2 bases and V by 3 bases; bases with no gene match: 4. CDR1 is SGHTA and CDR2 is FQGTGA in the germline V gene. CDR3 loop: CASSFQGALTDTQYF. CDR3 nucleotide sequence: TGTGCCAGCAGCTTCCAGGGGGCCCTCACAGATACGCAGTATTTT.

V usage is TRBV10-3 and J usage is TRBJ2-7; no definite D call. Germline CDR1 is ENHRY and CDR2 is SYGVKD. The CDR3 sequence is 16 residues long. The V end was cut by 3 bases, the J end by 0 bases, with 15 bases between. CDR3 bases: TGTGCCATCAGTGACAATGCCGGGTTTACCTCCTACGAGCAGTACTTC. Protein product: CAISDNAGFTSYEQYF.

The genes are TRBV2 and TRBJ2-7; possible D gene TRBD2, 6 bases. The CDR3 spans 15 residues. Germline-derived CDR1 and CDR2 are SNHLY and FYNNEI. V was clipped by 6 bases and J by 6 bases, with 21 bases between them. CDR3 sequence (DNA): TGTGCCAGCAGGCCCGTCGGGGGTGTCCTGAGCGAGCAGTACTTC. Translating it yields CASRPVGGVLSEQYF. Full variable domain (rest looked up from reference TRBV2 and TRBJ2-7): EPEVTQTPSHQVTQMGQEVILRCVPISNHLYFYWYRQILGQKVEFLVSFYNNEISEKSEIFDDQFSVERPDGSNFTLKIRSTKLEDSAMYFCASRPVGGVLSEQYFGPGTRLTVT.

V usage is TRBV7-6 and J usage is TRBJ1-3; D ambiguous. Trimming pared 5 bases from V and 3 bases from J, leaving 14 bases between. Germline values: CDR1 SGHVS, CDR2 FNYEAQ. CDR3 size: 15 residues. CDR3 amino acids: CASSPSMYGGNTIYF. CDR3 nucleotides: TGTGCCAGCAGCCCGTCAATGTATGGTGGAAACACCATATATTTT.

In this sample, this clonotype turned up a few times. The rearrangement links TRBV27 to TRBJ1-2; unclear D gene. The ends were cut back, 5 bases at V and 4 bases at J, with 17 bases in the middle. The germline gives CDR1 MNHEY, CDR2 SMNVEV (reference sequence). The CDR3 covers 15 residues. CDR3 loop: CASSLSGGRLYGYTF. Here the CDR3 DNA reads TGTGCCAGCAGTCTCTCGGGAGGGAGGCTCTATGGCTACACCTTC.

The CDR3 region is CASSVDSEQFF. In nucleotides, the CDR3 is TGTGCCAGCAGCGTAGATAGCGAGCAGTTCTTC. The V call is TRBV9, the J call TRBJ2-1; D is uncertain. The CDR3 runs to 11 residues. In germline, CDR1 is SGDLS, CDR2 YYNGEE. V lost 0 bases and J 10 bases, leaving 5 bases between the germline ends.

Turning to this clonotype: A much larger clonotype is one base distant, so this may be a read error. The V call is TRBV9, the J call TRBJ1-2; TRBD1 aligns across 10 bases. V gave up 4 bases and J gave up 6 bases; unmatched junction bases: 6. CDR1 and CDR2 from the germline V gene are SGDLS and YYNGEE. The CDR3 has 14 amino acids. CDR3 DNA sequence: TGTGCCAGCAGCACGACAGGGGGCGCGGATGGCTACACCTTC. Translating it yields CASSTTGGADGYTF.

This chain connects TRBV10-3 to TRBJ1-2; D not certain. Germline values: CDR1 ENHRY, CDR2 SYGVKD. Trimming pared 0 bases from V and 8 bases from J, leaving 10 bases between. The CDR3 extends over 13 amino acids. CDR3 in amino acids: CAISESAGRGYTF. CDR3 DNA: TGTGCCATCAGTGAGTCAGCCGGGCGCGGCTACACCTTC.

The J gene is TRBJ2-7, the V gene TRBV7-8, with D possibly TRBD2 on 7 matching bases. This CDR3 spans 15 amino acids. V was shortened by 5 bases and J by 0 bases, with 14 bases between the two germline ends. The germline V gene encodes CDR1 SGHVS and CDR2 FQNEAQ. The CDR3 here is CASSRGGGYSYEQYF. In DNA, the CDR3 is TGTGCCAGCAGCCGAGGGGGGGGCTACTCCTACGAGCAGTACTTC.

This clonotype was detected ten times or more. This chain joins TRBV7-2 and TRBJ1-2; tentative D call: TRBD1 (5 bases). The CDR3 contains 15 residues. Trimming left V 1 base short and J 6 bases short, with 15 bases between. Germline V gene data show CDR1 as SGHTA and CDR2 as FQGNSA. The CDR3 loop is CASSLGGTLGHGYTF. CDR3 coding DNA: TGTGCCAGCAGCTTAGGGGGCACCCTGGGGCATGGCTACACCTTC. The complete variable domain, with remaining parts taken from reference TRBV7-2 and TRBJ1-2, reads GAGVSQSPSNKVTEKGKDVELRCDPISGHTALYWYRQSLGQGLEFLIYFQGNSAPDKSGLPSDRFSAERTGGSVSTLTIQRTQQEDSAVYLCASSLGGTLGHGYTFGSGTRLTVV.

This clonotype was found a few times. V and J are TRBV5-4 and TRBJ2-5; 9 bases agree with TRBD1. J lost 6 bases, V lost 4 bases, and 13 bases had no gene match. This CDR3 spans 16 amino acids. Germline V lookup: CDR1 SGHNT, CDR2 YYREEE (reference sequence). CDR3 sequence reads: CASSDPGQGFQKTQYF. CDR3 DNA: TGTGCCAGCAGCGATCCGGGACAGGGATTTCAAAAGACCCAGTACTTC.

The chain links TRBV7-6 to TRBJ2-2, with D perhaps matching TRBD1 (5 bases). The CDR3 runs 15 residues. V was shortened by 5 bases and J by 1 base, with 11 bases between the two germline ends. CDR1 is SGHVS and CDR2 is FNYEAQ in the germline V gene. Written as DNA, the CDR3 is TGTGCCAGCAGCGCACTGACAGAGAACACCGGGGAGCTGTTTTTT. Its translation: CASSALTENTGELFF.

In its sample, this clonotype was seen a few times. One end of the junction is discordant with germline, which a read error may explain. The genes are TRBV12-3 or TRBV12-4 and TRBJ2-5; D not resolved. This CDR3 is built from 14 residues. This chain's CDR3 is CASSLEGPQGTQYF. The CDR3 nucleotides are TGTGCCAGCAGTTTAGAGGGTCCCCAAGGGACCCAGTACTTC.

The genes are TRBV19 and TRBJ1-2, with D unresolved. V lost 5 bases, J lost 4 bases, and 8 bases lay in between. CDR1 LNHDA and CDR2 SQIVND come from the germline V gene (reference sequence). The CDR3 consists of 12 residues. CDR3 residues: CASSRLFYGYTF. The CDR3 nucleotides are TGTGCCAGTAGTCGGCTGTTCTATGGCTACACCTTC.

This chain links TRBV28 with TRBJ2-1, with D hard to call. V was clipped by 4 bases and J by 12 bases, with 25 bases between them. The CDR3 totals 16 residues. In germline, CDR1 is MDHEN, CDR2 SYDVKM. The CDR3 region is CASSSPGVVPQLGQFF. CDR3 sequence (DNA): TGTGCCAGCAGTTCCCCGGGTGTTGTCCCTCAATTGGGGCAGTTCTTC.

The chain combines TRBV2 with TRBJ2-1; TRBD2 agrees at 8 bases. Germline V gene lookup returns CDR1 SNHLY and CDR2 FYNNEI. This CDR3 is built from 15 residues. V gave up 7 bases and J gave up 6 bases; unmatched junction bases: 11. CDR3: CASTEERGRGNEQFF. CDR3 DNA sequence: TGTGCCAGCACTGAGGAGCGGGGGCGGGGCAATGAGCAGTTCTTC.

This clonotype was seen more than once but under ten times. This chain joins TRBV7-6 and TRBJ2-7; TRBD2 matches 15 bases. This CDR3 has 18 residues. The germline gives CDR1 SGHVS, CDR2 FNYEAQ. V shed 5 bases and J 0 bases; nucleotides not matched to a gene: 8. In DNA form, the CDR3 reads TGTGCCAGCAGCACGGGACTAGCGGGGGGCACAAGCTCCTACGAGCAGTACTTC. Protein sequence: CASSTGLAGGTSSYEQYF.

The chain employs TRBV4-2 and TRBJ1-2, with D tentatively TRBD1 (5 bases). Trimming took 4 bases from V and 3 from J, leaving 12 bases between them. The CDR3 has 14 amino acids. Germline V lookup: CDR1 LGHNA, CDR2 YNFKEQ. The DNA for the CDR3 is TGTGCCAGCAGCCCACCTGGACAAGACTATGGCTACACCTTC. Its protein product is CASSPPGQDYGYTF.

This clonotype was counted a few times. This chain connects TRBV7-6 to TRBJ2-3; TRBD2 aligns across 9 bases. V lost 9 bases to trimming and J lost 2 bases; unmatched junction nucleotides: 6. CDR3 length equals 14 residues. Germline-derived CDR1 and CDR2 are SGHVS and FNYEAQ. CDR3 region: CASLAGDNTDTQYF. The CDR3 coding sequence is TGTGCCAGTTTAGCGGGGGACAACACAGATACGCAGTATTTT.